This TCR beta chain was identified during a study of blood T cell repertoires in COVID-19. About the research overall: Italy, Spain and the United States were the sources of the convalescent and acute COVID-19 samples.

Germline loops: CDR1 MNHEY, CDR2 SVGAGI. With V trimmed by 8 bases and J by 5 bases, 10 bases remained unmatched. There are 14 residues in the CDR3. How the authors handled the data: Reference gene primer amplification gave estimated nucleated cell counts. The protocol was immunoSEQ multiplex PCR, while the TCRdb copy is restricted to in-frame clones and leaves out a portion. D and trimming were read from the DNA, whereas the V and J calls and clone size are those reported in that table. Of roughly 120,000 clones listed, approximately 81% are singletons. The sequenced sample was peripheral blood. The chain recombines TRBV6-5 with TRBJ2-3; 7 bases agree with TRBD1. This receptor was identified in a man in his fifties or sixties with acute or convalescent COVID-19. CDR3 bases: TGTGCCAGCGCCGGAACAGGGGCGGGAGATACGCAGTATTTT. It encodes CASAGTGAGDTQYF.